There are many counts of the clone carrying this T cell receptor (beta chain). As yet, its antigen is unknown. This record belongs to a study of T cells after yellow fever vaccination. For the study at large: When fractions had low cell numbers, they were prepared with SMART-Seq v4 Ultra Low Input. Study-level findings and limits: Detected again after the booster were most primary-vaccination clones, at 96% CD4 and more than 70% CD8. CD4 and CD8 compartments shared a small share of clonotypes.

Trimming left V 10 bases short and J 0 bases short, with 13 bases between. CDR1 is MNHNS, CDR2 SASEGT, per germline. The CDR3 is made up of 15 amino acids. In making TCR cDNA, 5'RACE template switching added a universal primer site and UMIs to it. TCRdb passed the 5' RACE reads through MiXCR, listing each CDR3 protein once. The repertoire holds 300,000 to 400,000 distinct CDR3 sequences, with about 8.7% as singletons. The chain is built from TRBV6-1 and TRBJ2-6, with D hard to call. This specimen was PBMCs, taken on the day of the first yellow fever vaccination. The receptor was derived from a man between 18 and 29 years old who received the YFV17D yellow fever vaccine. CDR3 DNA sequence: TGTGCCACTTGCAGACACTTCTCTGGGGCCAACGTCCTGACTTTC. Residues: CATCRHFSGANVLTF.